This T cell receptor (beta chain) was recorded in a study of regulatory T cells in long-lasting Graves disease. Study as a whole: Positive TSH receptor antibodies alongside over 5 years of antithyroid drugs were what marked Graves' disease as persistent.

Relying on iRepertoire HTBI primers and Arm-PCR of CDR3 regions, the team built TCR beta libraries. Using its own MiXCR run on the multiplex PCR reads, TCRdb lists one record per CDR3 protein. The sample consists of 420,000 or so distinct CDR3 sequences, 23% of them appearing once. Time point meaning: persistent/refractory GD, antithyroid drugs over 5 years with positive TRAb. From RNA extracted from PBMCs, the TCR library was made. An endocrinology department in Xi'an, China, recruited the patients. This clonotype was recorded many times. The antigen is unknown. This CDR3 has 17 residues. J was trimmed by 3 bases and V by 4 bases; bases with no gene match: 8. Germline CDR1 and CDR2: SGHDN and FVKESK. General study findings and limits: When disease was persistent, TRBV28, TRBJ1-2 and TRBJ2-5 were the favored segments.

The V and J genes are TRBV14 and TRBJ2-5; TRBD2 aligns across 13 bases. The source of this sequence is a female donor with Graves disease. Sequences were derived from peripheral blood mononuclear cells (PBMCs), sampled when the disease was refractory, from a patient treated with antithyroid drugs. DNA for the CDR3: TGTGCCAGCAGCCTGGGACTAGCGGGACGTACCAAAGAGACCCAGTACTTC. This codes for CASSLGLAGRTKETQYF.